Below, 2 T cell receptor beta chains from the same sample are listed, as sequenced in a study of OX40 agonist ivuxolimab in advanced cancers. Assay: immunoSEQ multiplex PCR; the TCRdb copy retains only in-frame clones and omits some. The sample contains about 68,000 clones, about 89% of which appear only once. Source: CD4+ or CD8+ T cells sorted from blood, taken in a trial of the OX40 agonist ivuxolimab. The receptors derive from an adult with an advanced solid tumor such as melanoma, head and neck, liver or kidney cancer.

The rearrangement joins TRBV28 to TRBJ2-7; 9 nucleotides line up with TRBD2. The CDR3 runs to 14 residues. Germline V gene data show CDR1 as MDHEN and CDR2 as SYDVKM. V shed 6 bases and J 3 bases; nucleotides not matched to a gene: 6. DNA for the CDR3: TGTGCCAGCAGCCGAGCGGGAGGCTTCTACGAGCAGTACTTC. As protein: CASSRAGGFYEQYF.

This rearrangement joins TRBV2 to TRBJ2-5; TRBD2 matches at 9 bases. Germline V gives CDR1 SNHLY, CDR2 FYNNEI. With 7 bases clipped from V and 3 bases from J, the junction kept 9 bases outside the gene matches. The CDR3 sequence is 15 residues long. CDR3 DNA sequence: TGTGCCAGCACCTTGCTGGCGGGAGGGGAAGAGACCCAGTACTTC. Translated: CASTLLAGGEETQYF.